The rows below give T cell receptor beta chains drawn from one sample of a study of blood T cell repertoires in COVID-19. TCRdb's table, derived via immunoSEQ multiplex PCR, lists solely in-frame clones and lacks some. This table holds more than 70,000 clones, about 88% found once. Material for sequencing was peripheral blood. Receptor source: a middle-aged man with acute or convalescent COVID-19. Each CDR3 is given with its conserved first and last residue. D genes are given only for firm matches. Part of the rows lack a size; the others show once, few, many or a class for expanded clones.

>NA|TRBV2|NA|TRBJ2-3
TGTGCCAGCAGGGCCCCCCTGGATCTCGGAGGCACAGATACGCAGTATTTT
CASRAPLDLGGTDTQYF
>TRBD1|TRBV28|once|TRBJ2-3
TGTGCCAGCAGTGGGGGACAGGGGGTGGGGACAGATACGCAGTATTTT
CASSGGQGVGTDTQYF
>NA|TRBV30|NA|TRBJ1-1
TGTGCCTGGAGTGTAACGGGGGTTAGGACTGAAGCTTTCTTT
CAWSVTGVRTEAFF
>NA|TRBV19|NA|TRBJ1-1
TGTGCCAGTAGTAGGGGTGCAGGGGCAATGAACACTGAAGCTTTCTTT
CASSRGAGAMNTEAFF
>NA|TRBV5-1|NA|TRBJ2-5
TGCGCCAGCAGCATAGACTCCCGCCCACAAGAGACCCAGTACTTC
CASSIDSRPQETQYF
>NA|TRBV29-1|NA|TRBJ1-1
TGCAGCGGATACAGGGAATGGAGCACTGAAGCTTTCTTT
CSGYREWSTEAFF
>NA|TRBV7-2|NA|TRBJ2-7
TGTGCCAGCACCTCTAGGTTATCGGGCGAGCAGTACTTC
CASTSRLSGEQYF
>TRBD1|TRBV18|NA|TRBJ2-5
TGTGCCAGCTCACCACCGACAGGGGGCAGAGAGACCCAGTACTTC
CASSPPTGGRETQYF
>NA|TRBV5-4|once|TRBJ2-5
TGTGCCAGCAGCAGGGAGACGAAGACCCAGTACTTC
CASSRETKTQYF
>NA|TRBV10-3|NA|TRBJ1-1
TGTGCCTCCCTACCGAGGGGGGGCGTTGACACTGAAGCTTTCTTT
CASLPRGGVDTEAFF
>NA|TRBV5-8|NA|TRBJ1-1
TGTGCCAGCCGACGTTTGGGGGGAGGCACTGAAGCTTTCTTT
CASRRLGGGTEAFF
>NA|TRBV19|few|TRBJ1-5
TGTGCCAGTAGTATATCCGGGTTCGGCCAGCCCCAGCATTTT
CASSISGFGQPQHF
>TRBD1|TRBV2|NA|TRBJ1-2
TGTGCCAGCAAGGCCAGGGGGAGCTATGGCTACACCTTC
CASKARGSYGYTF
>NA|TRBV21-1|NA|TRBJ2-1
TGTGCCAGCACGCTAGCGGGGGTCACTCGCTCCTACAATGAGCAGTTCTTC
CASTLAGVTRSYNEQFF
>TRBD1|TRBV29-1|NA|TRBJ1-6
TGCAGCGTTGTACAGGGGAACGTACTCAATTCACCCCTCCACTTT
CSVVQGNVLNSPLHF
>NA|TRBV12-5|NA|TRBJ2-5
TGTGCTAGTGCCCCCCAGGGGCTAGGGGAGACCCAGTACTTC
CASAPQGLGETQYF
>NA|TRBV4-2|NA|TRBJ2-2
TGTGCCAGCAGCCAGGCTCGCGGGCTCGACACCGGGGAGCTGTTTTTT
CASSQARGLDTGELFF
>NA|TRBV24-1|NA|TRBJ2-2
TGTGCCACCAGGAACAGGGAGGGCGGGGAGCTGTTTTTT
CATRNREGGELFF
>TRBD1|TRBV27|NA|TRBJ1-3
TGTGCCAGCAGTTTTAACAGGGGGAACACCATATATTTT
CASSFNRGNTIYF
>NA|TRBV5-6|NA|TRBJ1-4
TGTGCCAGCAGCTTAACGTATGACGCGGGCGGTGAAAAACTGTTTTTT
CASSLTYDAGGEKLFF
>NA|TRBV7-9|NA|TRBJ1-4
TGTGCCAGCAGCTCTGAGTCGAATTATGAAAAACTGTTTTTT
CASSSESNYEKLFF
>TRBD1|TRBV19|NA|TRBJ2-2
TGTGCCAGTAACTCCGGACAGGGGGCTTACGGGGAGCTGTTTTTT
CASNSGQGAYGELFF
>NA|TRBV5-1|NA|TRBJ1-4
TGCGCCAGCAGCTTGAGCGGGACGGGGAATGAAAAACTGTTTTTT
CASSLSGTGNEKLFF
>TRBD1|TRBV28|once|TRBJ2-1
TGTGCCAGCAGTCAGACAGGGACGGTATACAATGAGCAGTTCTTC
CASSQTGTVYNEQFF
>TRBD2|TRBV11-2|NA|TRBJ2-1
TGTGCCAGCAGCTTAGGCGGGGGGGCCTCCTACAATGAGCAGTTCTTC
CASSLGGGASYNEQFF
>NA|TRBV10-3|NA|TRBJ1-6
TGTGCCATCAGGAGGTTCGAGACTAATTCACCCCTCCACTTT
CAIRRFETNSPLHF
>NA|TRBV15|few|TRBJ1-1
TGTGCCACCAGCAGAGATTTGGGCAGGATGAACACTGAAGCTTTCTTT
CATSRDLGRMNTEAFF
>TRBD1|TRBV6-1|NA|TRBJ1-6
TGTGCCAGCAGTGAAAGAAGACAGGGTAATTCACCCCTCCACTTT
CASSERRQGNSPLHF
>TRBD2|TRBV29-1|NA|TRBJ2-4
TGCAGCGTTACAGCGGGGGTCGCCAAAAACATTCAGTACTTC
CSVTAGVAKNIQYF
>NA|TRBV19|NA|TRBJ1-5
TGTGCCAGTAGCACGAGGGTTAATCAGCCCCAGCATTTT
CASSTRVNQPQHF
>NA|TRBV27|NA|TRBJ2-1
TGTGCCAGCAGAAGGTCGGACAGCCTCTCCTACAATGAGCAGTTCTTC
CASRRSDSLSYNEQFF
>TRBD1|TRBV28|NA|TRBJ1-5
TGTGCCAGCGCACCGGGACAGTACAATCAGCCCCAGCATTTT
CASAPGQYNQPQHF
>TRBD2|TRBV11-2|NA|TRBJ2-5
TGTGCCAGCAGCTTAGGTCAGCGGGGGTTCATGGAGACCCAGTACTTC
CASSLGQRGFMETQYF
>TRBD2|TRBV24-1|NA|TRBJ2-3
TGTGCCACCAGAGGAGGGGAATTATGGGGCCAACGACTAGCGCAGCTTTCCACAGATACGCAGTATTTT
CATRGGELWGQRLAQLSTDTQYF
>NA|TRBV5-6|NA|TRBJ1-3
TGTGCCAGCAGCCGAAGACAGGCTGGAAACACCATATATTTT
CASSRRQAGNTIYF
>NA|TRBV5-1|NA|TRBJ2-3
TGCGCCAGCAGCAACCCGGGAAGCACAGATACGCAGTATTTT
CASSNPGSTDTQYF
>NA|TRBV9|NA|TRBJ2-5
TGTGCCAGCAGCGCCGGGGGACAAGAGACCCAGTACTTC
CASSAGGQETQYF
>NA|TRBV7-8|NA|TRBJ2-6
TGTGCCAGCAGCTTAGCGCACCAGGTAGCTGGGGCCAACGTCCTGACTTTC
CASSLAHQVAGANVLTF
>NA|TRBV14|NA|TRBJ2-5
TGTGCCAGCAGCCAACTGGGGGAGGAGGAGACCCAGTACTTC
CASSQLGEEETQYF
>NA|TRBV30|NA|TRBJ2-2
TGTGCCTGGAGTGTACCAGGCAGCCACAACACCGGGGAGCTGTTTTTT
CAWSVPGSHNTGELFF
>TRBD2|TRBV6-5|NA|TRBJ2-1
TGTGCCTCCGGACTAGCGGGGGGTAATGAGCAGTTCTTC
CASGLAGGNEQFF
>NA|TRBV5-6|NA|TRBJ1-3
TGTGCCAGCAGCATGGCAGGGAACTCTGGAAACACCATATATTTT
CASSMAGNSGNTIYF
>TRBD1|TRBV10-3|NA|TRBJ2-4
TGTGCCATCAGTGAGATGGAGGTGACAGGGAAAAACATTCAGTACTTC
CAISEMEVTGKNIQYF
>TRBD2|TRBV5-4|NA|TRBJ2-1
TGTGCCAGCAGCTTGGTCGGCGGGGGGGGATACAATGAGCAGTTCTTC
CASSLVGGGGYNEQFF
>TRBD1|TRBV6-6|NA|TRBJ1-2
TGTGCCAGCAGCCCACTCCCGACAGGGCTAAGAGATGGCTACACCTTC
CASSPLPTGLRDGYTF
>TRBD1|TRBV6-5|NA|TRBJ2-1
TGTGCCAGCACCATGGACAGGGGGCCCAATGAGCAGTTCTTC
CASTMDRGPNEQFF
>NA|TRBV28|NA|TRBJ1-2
TGTGCCAGCAGTTTAATCACAGGGAATGGCTACACCTTC
CASSLITGNGYTF
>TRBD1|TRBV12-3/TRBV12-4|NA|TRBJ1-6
TGTGCCAGCAGTTGGGACAGTAATTCACCCCTCCACTTT
CASSWDSNSPLHF
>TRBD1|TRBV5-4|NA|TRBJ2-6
TGTGCCAGCAGCTCTGGGCAGGGGGCGAGGGGGGCCAACGTCCTGACTTTC
CASSSGQGARGANVLTF
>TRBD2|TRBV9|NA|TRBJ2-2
TGTGCCAGCAGCGTAGCTGGTATTCTCGCGGGGGCCGGGGAGCTGTTTTTT
CASSVAGILAGAGELFF
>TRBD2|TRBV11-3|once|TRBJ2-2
TGTGCCAGCAGCCCTCTCCGGACTAGCGGGGGGGCCTCCGGGGAGCTGTTTTTT
CASSPLRTSGGASGELFF
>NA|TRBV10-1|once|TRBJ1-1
TGCGCCAGCAGTGACCTCGCGGGGACTAACACTGAAGCTTTCTTT
CASSDLAGTNTEAFF
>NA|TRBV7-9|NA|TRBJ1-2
TGTGCCAGCAGCTTATCGACTGATGGCGGCTACACCTTC
CASSLSTDGGYTF
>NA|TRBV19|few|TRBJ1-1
TGTGCCAGTAACCGACAGATGAACACTGAAGCTTTCTTT
CASNRQMNTEAFF